The TCR beta chain under discussion was sequenced for a study of Graves' ophthalmopathy and Graves' hyperthyroidism (dated 2018 in TCRdb). Turning to the overall study: Peripheral blood samples were taken at the time of initial diagnosis, before any treatment was given. The study used signatures of the TCR beta repertoire to tell Graves' ophthalmopathy apart from Graves' hyperthyroidism and to predict which patients would progress to ophthalmopathy. In total, approximately 130 blood samples were TCR-sequenced: around 42 ophthalmopathy, some 72 hyperthyroidism and around 17 hyperthyroidism-to-ophthalmopathy patients. A discovery set of 100 patients (43 ophthalmopathy, about 58 stable hyperthyroidism) was enrolled to explore V-J signatures distinguishing ophthalmopathy from hyperthyroidism. An independent validation cohort comprised 18 hyperthyroidism patients and 15 to 17 patients who later progressed from hyperthyroidism to ophthalmopathy. In more than five hyperthyroidism patients, the T-cell repertoires found in thyroid tissue were compared with those found in blood. Once sampling was done, hyperthyroidism patients were given methimazole at a starting dose of 30 mg daily, while ophthalmopathy patients were given high-dose intravenous methylprednisolone.

Here is what the overall study found, with its caveats: Ophthalmopathy was separated from stable hyperthyroidism by the 13-signature model with roughly 90% sensitivity and just under 84% specificity in cross-validation and with 80%/75% in the test set. Most of the expanded thyroid clonotypes with a frequency above 0.001 were also detected in blood, and it was suggested that the thyroid immune response may be reflected by blood repertoires. In validation, the model predicted ophthalmopathy progression with less than 71% sensitivity and 72% to 80% specificity; approximately 12 predicted patients were CT-confirmed with GO in a median of approximately six months. No statistical method was used to set the sample size in advance, and the investigators knew which group each participant was assigned to.

For repertoire sequencing, the TCR beta CDR3 regions were amplified from RNA transcripts. HTBI primers and the Qiagen OneStep RT-PCR kit were used in a first-round RT-PCR, which was followed by a second-round multiplex PCR, size selection and purification. Sequencing of the libraries was carried out on an Illumina HiSeq2000 in paired-end mode with 100 bp reads. The study's own analysis went as follows. SOAPnuke was used for read processing, and reads with adapters, uncalled bases, a mean Phred below 15, or no exact constant-primer or identifier match were discarded. COPE v1.2.5 was used to merge high-quality paired reads. Each unique nucleotide sequence was treated as a clonotype, and MiTCR v1.1 was used to align the clonotypes to the IMGT TRB V, D and J references. The analysis was limited to V-J combinations with a frequency above 0.0001, which together covered around 99% of the repertoires. For each V-J combination, a TCR clonal expansion and chaos score was defined as the ratio of F50 clonal expansion to chaos observed in the TCRdist matrix. Welch's t-statistics and random forest were used to reduce features to about a dozen V-J combinations, which were fed into a naive Bayes classifier. The Morisita-Horn index was used to measure how similar the thyroid and blood repertoires were. The raw public reads went through TCRdb reprocessing: fastp at Q25, MiXCR clone calling, in-frame beta chains kept. Each entry merges the rows of one CDR3 protein and shows their most common DNA and genes. The V and J calls, along with clone size, are taken from TCRdb and not from the paper's own processing. Here the sample has 500,000 to 800,000 distinct CDR3 sequences; just over 40% occur a single time. Clones ranked in the top ten supply 3% to 4% of the sample.

Via the germline V gene (reference sequence), CDR1 is LNHDA and CDR2 SQIVND. Trimmed from V: 5 bases; trimmed from J: 4 bases; junction bases lacking a gene match: 6. The CDR3 contains 14 residues, cysteine and phenylalanine counted. The kept DNA is CDR3 alone, 42 bases in frame from the first base. On this clonotype: Its antigen specificity is not known. One base away there is no much larger clone; base qualities are not given.

Ophthalmopathy patients were characterized by moderately to severely active disease, a Clinical Activity Score of at least 3, a NOSPECS grade of at least 4, and a disease duration under 3 months. Patients were excluded if they had other autoimmune diseases, uncontrolled infections, pregnancy or lactation. Diagnosis was based on clinical symptoms, serum thyroxine, TRAb, thyroid ultrasound and orbital computed tomography. Ficoll-Paque density gradient centrifugation was used to isolate PBMCs from about 10 ml of fresh peripheral blood. Trizol reagent was used to extract the total RNA, and its quality was then checked on an Agilent 2100 Bioanalyzer.

The sequence joins TRBV19 to TRBJ1-2; 8 bases in between match TRBD1. This receptor was identified in an adult man with Graves' ophthalmopathy. Sample: peripheral blood. The DNA sequence is given as TGTGCCAGTAGTGAGGGACAGGTCGGCTATGGCTACACCTTC. This yields the protein CASSEGQVGYGYTF.